Given below is one T cell receptor beta chain in context. This sample is part of a study of blood T cell repertoires in COVID-19. Study summary: The analysed material was cDNA or gDNA that came from T cells, B-cell-depleted T cells, or PBMCs.

Which cohort a participant joined came from the clinical history participants gave. Two negative PCRs, clearance, or symptom resolution had been documented for recovered Cohort 3 donors. This CDR3 spans 15 amino acids. Germline assignment: CDR1 LNHDA and CDR2 SQIVND (reference sequence). Trimming stripped 3 bases from V and 7 bases from J, with 13 bases between. Original analysis: Scientists estimated how many nucleated cells there were by amplifying reference gene primers. Some clones are missing from TCRdb's copy, which holds only in-frame ones; the method was immunoSEQ multiplex PCR. V, J and clone size were drawn from that table, and D and trimming were deduced from the DNA. The sample contains over 350,000 clones, about 83% of which appear only once.

Sequencing used PBMCs or T cells enriched from blood (not recorded which). The receptor comes from a woman aged 50 to 60 who had recovered from COVID-19. The genes are TRBV19 and TRBJ1-6, with D uncertain. The CDR3 DNA reads TGTGCCAGTAGTATTCGCCAGTTGGGCAATTCACCCCTCCACTTT. Protein product: CASSIRQLGNSPLHF.